Included here is one T cell receptor beta chain sequence, with context. The PCR made use of 60 Vbeta and 13 Jbeta primers. TCRdb's table, derived via immunoSEQ multiplex PCR, lists solely in-frame clones and lacks some. Of 75,000 to 100,000 clones listed, around 64% are singletons. The sample is drawn from a study of cytomegalovirus exposure and HLA in healthy donors. The V and J ends lost 6 bases and 5 bases, in that order; junction bases with no gene match: 4. CDR3 size: 14 residues. Germline assignment: CDR1 MNHEY and CDR2 SVGAGI. What was sequenced was PBMCs. V usage is TRBV6-5 and J usage is TRBJ2-7; 13 bases align to TRBD2. This clonotype was sampled from a man aged 60 to 69 in good health and CMV-seronegative. DNA of the CDR3: TGTGCCAGCAGCCTCGGACTAGCGGGGGACGAGCAGTACTTC. Translating it yields CASSLGLAGDEQYF.